Each of the 10 T cell receptor beta chains below was sequenced from the same sample in a study of cytotoxic CD8 clonotypes in ibrutinib-treated CLL. The repertoire was sequenced with immunoSEQ multiplex PCR; TCRdb's copy has only in-frame clones and lacks some. The repertoire holds approximately 320,000 clones, with 67% as singletons. Here the sequenced sample was PBMCs, taken after 36 months of ibrutinib treatment. The receptors stem from a human donor with chronic lymphocytic leukemia.

This clone has just a few counts. This chain connects TRBV9 to TRBJ1-1, with TRBD1 matching over 7 bases. Germline assignment: CDR1 SGDLS and CDR2 YYNGEE. The CDR3 length is 14 residues. V trimming: 4 bases; J trimming: 4 bases; junction bases outside the gene matches: 7. CDR3 region: CASSIDRVGTEAFF. CDR3 coding DNA: TGTGCCAGCAGCATCGACAGGGTAGGCACTGAAGCTTTCTTT.

The chain couples TRBV29-1 to TRBJ2-2, with 7 positions matching TRBD1. Germline assignment: CDR1 SQVTM and CDR2 ANQGSEA. This CDR3 contains 14 residues. J lost 5 bases, V lost 6 bases, and 9 bases had no gene match. The CDR3 is CSVVDREKTGELFF. For the CDR3, the DNA is TGCAGCGTCGTCGACAGGGAGAAGACCGGGGAGCTGTTTTTT.

The V gene is TRBV14, the J gene TRBJ1-2; 9 bases line up with TRBD1. The V segment lost 4 bases and the J segment 5 bases; nucleotides outside the gene matches: 5. CDR1 is SGHDN and CDR2 is FVKESK in the germline V gene. This CDR3 has 14 residues. The CDR3 protein is CASSRQGGLYGYTF. CDR3 DNA: TGTGCCAGCAGCCGACAGGGGGGTCTTTATGGCTACACCTTC.

This clone came up a few times. This chain joins TRBV15 and TRBJ1-2, with D perhaps matching TRBD1 (5 bases). Germline V lookup: CDR1 LNHNV, CDR2 YYDKDF (reference sequence). Trimming left V 1 base short and J 4 bases short, with 13 bases between. The CDR3 length is 15 residues. The DNA for the CDR3 is TGTGCCACCAGCAGAGGTCGGGGCCCGACCTATGGCTACACCTTC. Its protein product is CATSRGRGPTYGYTF.

V is TRBV11-2 and J is TRBJ1-6; 10 bases match TRBD1. Germline CDR1 SGHAT, CDR2 FQNNGV. CDR3 size: 16 residues. Trimming removed 6 bases from V and 9 bases from J; junction bases left unmatched: 11. The CDR3 bases are TGTGCCAGCAGTAGAACCGGGACAGGGGACGGTTCACCCCTCCACTTT. This translates into CASSRTGTGDGSPLHF.

The count of this clone is one. This chain joins TRBV19 and TRBJ2-4; no definite D call. Trimming took off 4 bases at V and 0 bases at J, with 10 bases between the two ends. CDR3 size: 15 residues. Germline V gives CDR1 LNHDA, CDR2 SQIVND (reference sequence). The CDR3 DNA sequence: TGTGCCAGTAGTAGTGTTCTTCTAGCCAAAAACATTCAGTACTTC. Encoded protein: CASSSVLLAKNIQYF.

This clone was seen a few times. The rearrangement uses TRBV6-1 and TRBJ2-7; 7 bases agree with TRBD1. After removal of 0 bases from V and 3 bases from J, the junction contained 2 bases not matched to a gene. The CDR3 extends over 14 amino acids. Germline V lookup: CDR1 MNHNS, CDR2 SASEGT. Written as DNA, the CDR3 is TGTGCCAGCAGTGAAGCACGACAGGGCTACGAGCAGTACTTC. Encoded protein: CASSEARQGYEQYF.

This chain links TRBV29-1 with TRBJ2-3; TRBD1 matches 7 bases. The germline V gene encodes CDR1 SQVTM and CDR2 ANQGSEA. J was trimmed by 0 bases and V by 6 bases; bases with no gene match: 6. The CDR3 consists of 14 residues. The CDR3 loop reads CSVTGTFSTDTQYF. CDR3 sequence (DNA): TGCAGCGTGACAGGGACCTTTAGCACAGATACGCAGTATTTT.

V and J are TRBV11-1 and TRBJ2-1; D call uncertain. The CDR3 is made up of 16 amino acids. The V gene's germline CDR1 is SGHAT and CDR2 FQDESV (reference sequence). V was pared by 5 bases and J by 1 base, with 15 bases between. In DNA, the CDR3 is TGTGCCAGCAGCCCTCCAAACGGGCAGTCCTACAATGAGCAGTTCTTC. Encoded protein: CASSPPNGQSYNEQFF.

A few counts support this clone. The rearrangement uses TRBV9 and TRBJ1-5; TRBD1 is a possible D gene (5 bases). The ends were cut back, 2 bases at V and 3 bases at J, with 12 bases in the middle. The CDR3 length is 15 residues. Germline V gives CDR1 SGDLS, CDR2 YYNGEE. The CDR3 here is CASSVEGSDNQPQHF. The DNA for the CDR3 is TGTGCCAGCAGCGTGGAGGGGAGTGACAATCAGCCCCAGCATTTT.